The clone carrying this T cell receptor (beta chain) was seen repeatedly, ten times or more. The sample belongs to a study of T cells in Graves' hyperthyroidism and ophthalmopathy. The hyperthyroidism patients had all been newly diagnosed, and their disease duration was under 2 months. Their ages ranged from 18 to 65 years. V lost 3 bases, J lost 3 bases, and 3 bases stayed unmatched. This CDR3 spans 15 amino acids. Germline loops: CDR1 GTSNPN, CDR2 SVGIG (reference sequence). TCR beta CDR3 region amplification was performed from RNA transcripts. An initial round of RT-PCR targeting the TCR CDR3 relied on the HTBI primer set. TCRdb re-called the multiplex PCR reads through MiXCR, storing one row per CDR3 protein. The sample includes fewer than 650,000 distinct CDR3 sequences, approximately 15% of them seen just once.

V gene TRBV30 combines with J gene TRBJ2-1; 12 bases agree with TRBD2. The clonotype comes from a woman aged 25 to 39 with Graves' hyperthyroidism that later progressed to Graves' ophthalmopathy. The sample comprised blood. The CDR3 region has the DNA TGTGCCTGGAGGCCTAGCGGGAGGGACTACAATGAGCAGTTCTTC. Translated, it gives CAWRPSGRDYNEQFF.